These T cell receptor beta chains were read from a single sample in a study of vaccination and CD4 T cells after COVID-19. TCRdb re-called the PCR reads with MiXCR, one entry per CDR3 protein. This sample has about 25,000 distinct CDR3 sequences, with over 25% found just once. No antigen has been identified for these receptors. The input for sequencing was CD4+ T cells from blood, cultured in vitro, taken about 7 months after SARS-CoV-2 vaccination. The receptors originated from a human donor who had recovered from COVID-19. The CDR3 runs from the conserved cysteine through the conserved F or W. A D gene is named only where the DNA matches it firmly. A row's size may be missing; if present it is once, few, many or a size class.

j_gene: TRBJ2-7; v_gene: TRBV10-3; d_gene: -; abundance: -; CDR3nt: TGTGCCATCAGCTTCCGGGCCTCAGAAGAGCAGTACTTC; CDR3aa: CAISFRASEEQYF
j_gene: TRBJ1-6; v_gene: TRBV18; d_gene: -; abundance: few; CDR3nt: TGTGCCAGCTCACCACTCGGGTCGGATTCACCCCTCCACTTT; CDR3aa: CASSPLGSDSPLHF
j_gene: TRBJ2-5; v_gene: TRBV28; d_gene: TRBD2; abundance: few; CDR3nt: TGTGCCAGCAGTTTAACCCCGGGAGGTCGGGGGAGGGAGACCCAGTACTTC; CDR3aa: CASSLTPGGRGRETQYF
j_gene: TRBJ1-5; v_gene: TRBV10-1; d_gene: -; abundance: -; CDR3nt: TGCGCCAACACAAATGGGGATCAGCCCCAGCATTTT; CDR3aa: CANTNGDQPQHF
j_gene: TRBJ2-7; v_gene: TRBV20-1; d_gene: -; abundance: few; CDR3nt: TGCAGTGCCCGGAGGGATTATGGCCCCTACGAGCAGTACTTC; CDR3aa: CSARRDYGPYEQYF
j_gene: TRBJ2-5; v_gene: TRBV29-1; d_gene: -; abundance: -; CDR3nt: TGCAGCGTTGCGCTGACCGAGGAGACCCAGTACTTC; CDR3aa: CSVALTEETQYF
j_gene: TRBJ2-5; v_gene: TRBV27; d_gene: -; abundance: few; CDR3nt: TGTGCCAGCAGTTTAAGGCGGGGCCTCCTGGCCCAGTACTTC; CDR3aa: CASSLRRGLLAQYF
j_gene: TRBJ2-5; v_gene: TRBV20-1; d_gene: TRBD2; abundance: few; CDR3nt: TGCAGTGCCCCCCGTCCGGGACTAGCGGCCGTTGGGCGACAAGAGACCCAGTACTTC; CDR3aa: CSAPRPGLAAVGRQETQYF
j_gene: TRBJ2-7; v_gene: TRBV11-2; d_gene: -; abundance: -; CDR3nt: TGTGCCAGCAGCTTAGGAGGAGGGATTCTCCCCTACGAGCAGTACTTC; CDR3aa: CASSLGGGILPYEQYF
j_gene: TRBJ2-7; v_gene: TRBV15; d_gene: TRBD2; abundance: -; CDR3nt: TGTGCCACCAGCAGATCTGGGGGGGGCTCCTACGAGCAGTACTTC; CDR3aa: CATSRSGGGSYEQYF
j_gene: TRBJ2-2; v_gene: TRBV7-9; d_gene: TRBD2; abundance: few; CDR3nt: TGTGCCAGCAGCCGGGGAGGGTCAATCGGGGAGCTGTTTTTT; CDR3aa: CASSRGGSIGELFF
j_gene: TRBJ2-1; v_gene: TRBV11-3; d_gene: TRBD2; abundance: -; CDR3nt: TGTGCCAGCAGCTTCGGACTAGCCCCCTACAATGAGCAGTTCTTC; CDR3aa: CASSFGLAPYNEQFF
j_gene: TRBJ2-3; v_gene: TRBV20-1; d_gene: -; abundance: few; CDR3nt: TGCAGTGCCAGCCGGCCACTACTCACAGATACGCAGTATTTT; CDR3aa: CSASRPLLTDTQYF
j_gene: TRBJ1-5; v_gene: TRBV20-1; d_gene: -; abundance: many; CDR3nt: TGCAGTGCCGAGAGTGAGGTAAATCAGCCCCAGCATTTT; CDR3aa: CSAESEVNQPQHF
j_gene: TRBJ2-7; v_gene: TRBV12-2; d_gene: -; abundance: -; CDR3nt: TGTGCAAGTCGCTTAGTAATGGCACTAATCTCCTACGAGCAGTACTTC; CDR3aa: CASRLVMALISYEQYF
j_gene: TRBJ2-3; v_gene: TRBV20-1; d_gene: TRBD2; abundance: -; CDR3nt: TGCAGTGCAACCGGGACTAGCCACACAGATACGCAGTATTTT; CDR3aa: CSATGTSHTDTQYF
j_gene: TRBJ2-5; v_gene: TRBV27; d_gene: -; abundance: -; CDR3nt: TGTGCCAGCAGTGCGGTCCGGGGGGCCCAAGAGACCCAGTACTTC; CDR3aa: CASSAVRGAQETQYF
j_gene: TRBJ1-6; v_gene: TRBV28; d_gene: TRBD1; abundance: few; CDR3nt: TGTGCCAGCAGCCCAATCGGGACAGGAGGTACACCCCTCCACTTT; CDR3aa: CASSPIGTGGTPLHF
j_gene: TRBJ2-4; v_gene: TRBV7-8; d_gene: -; abundance: once; CDR3nt: TGTGCCAGCAGCTCCGGACCCGATAGGACTGTAAACATTCAGTACTTC; CDR3aa: CASSSGPDRTVNIQYF
j_gene: TRBJ2-1; v_gene: TRBV6-1; d_gene: -; abundance: once; CDR3nt: TGTGCCAGCAGTGAAGGGTTGTCACGCTACAATGAGCAGTTCTTC; CDR3aa: CASSEGLSRYNEQFF
j_gene: TRBJ2-1; v_gene: TRBV6-1; d_gene: TRBD2; abundance: few; CDR3nt: TGTGCCAGCGGGACTACGTACAATGAGCAGTTCTTC; CDR3aa: CASGTTYNEQFF
j_gene: TRBJ1-2; v_gene: TRBV20-1; d_gene: TRBD1; abundance: few; CDR3nt: TGCAGTGCTAGACACCTAGCTCACAGGGGAGGCGGCTACACCTTC; CDR3aa: CSARHLAHRGGGYTF
j_gene: TRBJ2-1; v_gene: TRBV27; d_gene: -; abundance: few; CDR3nt: TGTGCCAGGAGGGACTTCCACAATGAGCAGTTCTTC; CDR3aa: CARRDFHNEQFF
j_gene: TRBJ2-3; v_gene: TRBV20-1; d_gene: TRBD2; abundance: -; CDR3nt: TGCAGTGAGCTAGCGGCAGAAGGGGCGGATACGCAGTATTTT; CDR3aa: CSELAAEGADTQYF
j_gene: TRBJ2-5; v_gene: TRBV11-2; d_gene: TRBD2; abundance: few; CDR3nt: TGTGCCAGCAGCCCGGGACTAGCGGGGACCAGGGCCCAGTACTTC; CDR3aa: CASSPGLAGTRAQYF
j_gene: TRBJ1-1; v_gene: TRBV27; d_gene: TRBD1; abundance: few; CDR3nt: TGTGCCAGGGGAACAGGGGGCTCTGAAGCTTTCTTT; CDR3aa: CARGTGGSEAFF
j_gene: TRBJ2-3; v_gene: TRBV10-1; d_gene: TRBD2; abundance: -; CDR3nt: TGCGCCAGCAGTGAGGGGCTAGCGGGAGGCACAGATACGCAGTATTTT; CDR3aa: CASSEGLAGGTDTQYF
j_gene: TRBJ1-5; v_gene: TRBV6-5; d_gene: -; abundance: -; CDR3nt: TGTGCCAGCAGTTCGGGAGCCTTCAATCAGCCCCAGCATTTT; CDR3aa: CASSSGAFNQPQHF
j_gene: TRBJ2-5; v_gene: TRBV6-2/TRBV6-3; d_gene: -; abundance: -; CDR3nt: TGTGCCAGCAGTTGGGGGACTGGGAGCGGGACCCAGTACTTC; CDR3aa: CASSWGTGSGTQYF
j_gene: TRBJ2-7; v_gene: TRBV28; d_gene: TRBD2; abundance: -; CDR3nt: TGTGCCAGCAGTTTAGGTCTAGCGGGGAGGGGAAACTACGAGCAGTACTTC; CDR3aa: CASSLGLAGRGNYEQYF
j_gene: TRBJ2-1; v_gene: TRBV20-1; d_gene: TRBD2; abundance: few; CDR3nt: TGCAGTGCTAGAGCACGCAGCGGGAGATCCTACAATGAGCAGTTCTTC; CDR3aa: CSARARSGRSYNEQFF
j_gene: TRBJ1-6; v_gene: TRBV19; d_gene: -; abundance: -; CDR3nt: TGTGCCAGTAGTCCAAGGACGGGGCGCTCCTATAATTCACCCCTCCACTTT; CDR3aa: CASSPRTGRSYNSPLHF
j_gene: TRBJ2-7; v_gene: TRBV6-5; d_gene: -; abundance: -; CDR3nt: TGTGCCAGCAGTTACGGCAGGGACACCACCTACGAGCAGTACTTC; CDR3aa: CASSYGRDTTYEQYF
j_gene: TRBJ2-2; v_gene: TRBV27; d_gene: -; abundance: -; CDR3nt: TGTGCCAGCAGCTACCGGCAGGGGACATCGGCCGGGGAGCTGTTTTTT; CDR3aa: CASSYRQGTSAGELFF
j_gene: TRBJ2-5; v_gene: TRBV6-1; d_gene: -; abundance: few; CDR3nt: TGTGCCAGCAGTGTGCTCGGGTATAGCCAAGAGACCCAGTACTTC; CDR3aa: CASSVLGYSQETQYF
j_gene: TRBJ1-1; v_gene: TRBV5-4; d_gene: -; abundance: -; CDR3nt: TGTGCCAGCAGCTTGGAAACGAACACTGAAGCTTTCTTT; CDR3aa: CASSLETNTEAFF
j_gene: TRBJ2-3; v_gene: TRBV7-3; d_gene: TRBD2; abundance: -; CDR3nt: TGTGCCAGCAGCCCGGGACTAGTATTTTCCACAGATACGCAGTATTTT; CDR3aa: CASSPGLVFSTDTQYF
j_gene: TRBJ2-7; v_gene: TRBV7-2; d_gene: TRBD2; abundance: once; CDR3nt: TGTGCCAGCAGCCACGGGAGGGCCCTCGAGCAGTACTTC; CDR3aa: CASSHGRALEQYF
j_gene: TRBJ2-6; v_gene: TRBV28; d_gene: -; abundance: few; CDR3nt: TGTGCCAGCTCACCTTTGAGGGGCCCGATCTCTGGGGCCAACGTCCTGACTTTC; CDR3aa: CASSPLRGPISGANVLTF